The clone carrying this TCR beta chain was counted between two and nine times. Its specificity is unknown. From the RT-PCR reads, TCRdb called clonotypes with MiXCR, one entry per CDR3 protein. This table has hundreds of thousands of distinct CDR3 sequences, around 15% appearing once. V lost 8 bases to trimming and J lost 5 bases; unmatched junction nucleotides: 12. The V gene's germline CDR1 is SGHNT and CDR2 YENEEA. CDR3 length equals 15 residues. The data were obtained in a study of response to subunit inactivated influenza vaccine. Study-wide results and limits: It was the authors' suggestion that each seasonal influenza vaccination recruits few new T cells.

The chain joins TRBV11-3 to TRBJ2-7; 10 nucleotides match TRBD2. The TCR originated in a man in his fifties or sixties who received an inactivated influenza vaccine. The material was PBMCs from blood, obtained approximately 15 days before vaccination. The CDR3 protein is CASSMGGLAGDEQYF. Written as DNA, the CDR3 is TGTGCCAGCTCGATGGGTGGCCTAGCGGGAGACGAGCAGTACTTC.